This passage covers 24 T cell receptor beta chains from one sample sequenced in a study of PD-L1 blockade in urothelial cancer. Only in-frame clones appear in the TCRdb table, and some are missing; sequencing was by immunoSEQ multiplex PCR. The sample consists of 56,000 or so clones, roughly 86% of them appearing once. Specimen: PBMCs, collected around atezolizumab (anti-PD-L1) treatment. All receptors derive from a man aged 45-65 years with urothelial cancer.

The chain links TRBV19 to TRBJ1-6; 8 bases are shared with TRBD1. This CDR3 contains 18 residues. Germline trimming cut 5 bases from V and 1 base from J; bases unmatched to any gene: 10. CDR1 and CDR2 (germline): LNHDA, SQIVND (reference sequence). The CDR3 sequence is CASSGPPGQDSYNSPLHF. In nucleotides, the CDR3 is TGTGCCAGTAGTGGCCCACCGGGACAGGATTCCTATAATTCACCCCTCCACTTT. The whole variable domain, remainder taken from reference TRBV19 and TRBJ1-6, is DGGITQSPKYLFRKEGQNVTLSCEQNLNHDAMYWYRQDPGQGLRLIYYSQIVNDFQKGDIAEGYSVSREKKESFPLTVTSAQKNPTAFYLCASSGPPGQDSYNSPLHFGNGTRLTVT.

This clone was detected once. CDR3 amino acids: CASRLGLADGNEQFF. The CDR3 bases are TGTGCCAGCAGACTCGGACTAGCGGACGGCAATGAGCAGTTCTTC. This chain uses TRBV6-1 with TRBJ2-1, with 10 bases lining up with TRBD2. Trimming took 6 bases from V and 6 from J; bases not matched to a gene: 8. Germline CDR1 is MNHNS and CDR2 is SASEGT. This CDR3 spans 15 amino acids.

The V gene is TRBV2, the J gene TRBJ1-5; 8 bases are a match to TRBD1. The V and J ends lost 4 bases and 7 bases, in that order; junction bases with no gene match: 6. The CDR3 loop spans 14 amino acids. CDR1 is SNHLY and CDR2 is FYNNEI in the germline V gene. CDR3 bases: TGTGCCAGCAGTGGACAGGGGTCCTTGCAGCCCCAGCATTTT. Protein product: CASSGQGSLQPQHF.

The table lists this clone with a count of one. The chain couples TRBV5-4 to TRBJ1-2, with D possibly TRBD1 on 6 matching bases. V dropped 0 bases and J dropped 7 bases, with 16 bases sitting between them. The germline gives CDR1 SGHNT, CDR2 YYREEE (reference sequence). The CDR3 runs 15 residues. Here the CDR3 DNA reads TGTGCCAGCAGCTTGGCCGCAGGGGAACCCGGTGGCTACACCTTC. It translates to CASSLAAGEPGGYTF. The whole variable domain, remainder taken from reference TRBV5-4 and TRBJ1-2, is ETGVTQSPTHLIKTRGQQVTLRCSSQSGHNTVSWYQQALGQGPQFIFQYYREEENGRGNFPPRFSGLQFPNYSSELNVNALELDDSALYLCASSLAAGEPGGYTFGSGTRLTVV.

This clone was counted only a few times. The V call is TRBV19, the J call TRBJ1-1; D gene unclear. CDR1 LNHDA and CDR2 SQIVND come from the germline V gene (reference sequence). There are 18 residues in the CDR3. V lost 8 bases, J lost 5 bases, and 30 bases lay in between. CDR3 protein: CASYVGFLSQPQSTEAFF. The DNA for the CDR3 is TGTGCCAGTTACGTTGGATTTCTGTCACAGCCCCAAAGTACTGAAGCTTTCTTT.

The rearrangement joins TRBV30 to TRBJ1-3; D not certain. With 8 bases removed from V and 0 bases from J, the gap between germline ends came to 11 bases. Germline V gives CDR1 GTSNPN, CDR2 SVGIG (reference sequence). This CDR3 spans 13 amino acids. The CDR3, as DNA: TGTGCCATAAATGGGCGCTCTGGAAACACCATATATTTT. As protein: CAINGRSGNTIYF. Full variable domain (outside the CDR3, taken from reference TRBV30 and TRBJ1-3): SQTIHQWPATLVQPVGSPLSLECTVEGTSNPNLYWYRQAAGRGLQLLFYSVGIGQISSEVPQNLSASRPQDRQFILSSKKLLLSDSGFYLCAINGRSGNTIYFGEGSWLTVV.

The CDR3 DNA follows: TGTGCCAGTAGTATTGAGCTTGCAACTAATGAAAAACTGTTTTTT. Amino acid sequence: CASSIELATNEKLFF. The chain carries TRBV19 and TRBJ1-4, with no clear D. This CDR3 is 15 amino acids long. Germline V CDR1 and CDR2: LNHDA, SQIVND (reference sequence). V shed 3 bases and J shed 0 bases, with 8 bases lying between them. The full variable domain, in which reference TRBV19 and TRBJ1-4 provide the parts outside the CDR3, is DGGITQSPKYLFRKEGQNVTLSCEQNLNHDAMYWYRQDPGQGLRLIYYSQIVNDFQKGDIAEGYSVSREKKESFPLTVTSAQKNPTAFYLCASSIELATNEKLFFGSGTQLSVL.

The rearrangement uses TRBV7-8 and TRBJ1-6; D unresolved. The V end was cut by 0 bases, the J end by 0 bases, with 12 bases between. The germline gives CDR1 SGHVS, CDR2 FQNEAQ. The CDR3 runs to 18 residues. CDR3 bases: TGTGCCAGCAGCTTAGCGGCGGCAGCGAGCTCCTATAATTCACCCCTCCACTTT. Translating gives CASSLAAAASSYNSPLHF.

In nucleotides, the CDR3 is TGTGCCAGCAGTTTTGCTGGGCAGTCATTCAATCAGCCCCAGCATTTT. Amino acid sequence: CASSFAGQSFNQPQHF. The chain recombines TRBV28 with TRBJ1-5; D gene ambiguous. From germline, CDR1 is MDHEN and CDR2 SYDVKM. V lost 3 bases, J lost 3 bases, and 15 bases lay in between. The CDR3 is 16 residues long.

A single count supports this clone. CDR3 bases: TGTGCCAGCAGTTTGTGGGAGGGGGACACTGAAGCTTTCTTT. Its translation is CASSLWEGDTEAFF. The chain is built from TRBV28 and TRBJ1-1; weak D call: TRBD1 (6 bases). With 3 bases removed from V and 3 bases from J, the gap between germline ends came to 11 bases. CDR1 and CDR2 from the germline V gene are MDHEN and SYDVKM. CDR3 size: 14 residues.

CDR3 in DNA: TGTGCCAGCAGATGGACAGGGTCGGGCAATCAGCCCCAGCATTTT. Protein sequence: CASRWTGSGNQPQHF. The chain combines TRBV28 with TRBJ1-5, with 8 positions matching TRBD1. The CDR3 is 15 amino acids. V lost 6 bases, J lost 2 bases, and 6 bases stayed unmatched. Per germline, CDR1 MDHEN and CDR2 SYDVKM.

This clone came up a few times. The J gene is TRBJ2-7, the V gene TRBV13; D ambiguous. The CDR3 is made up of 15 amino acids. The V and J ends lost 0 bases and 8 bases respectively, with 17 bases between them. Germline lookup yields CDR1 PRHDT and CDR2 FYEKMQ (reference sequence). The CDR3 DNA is TGTGCCAGCAGCTTAGGCCCCGACTGGAATCTCAAGCAGTACTTC. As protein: CASSLGPDWNLKQYF.

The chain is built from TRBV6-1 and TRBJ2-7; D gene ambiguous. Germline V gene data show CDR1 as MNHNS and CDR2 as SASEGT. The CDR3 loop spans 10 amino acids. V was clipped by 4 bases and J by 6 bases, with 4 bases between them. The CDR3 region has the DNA TGTGCCAGCAGTGGGAGCGAGCAGTACTTC. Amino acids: CASSGSEQYF.

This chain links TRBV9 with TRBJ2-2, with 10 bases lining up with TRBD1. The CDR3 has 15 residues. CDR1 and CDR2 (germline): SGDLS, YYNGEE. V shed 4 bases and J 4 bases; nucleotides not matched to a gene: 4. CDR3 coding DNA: TGTGCCAGCAGCCCCCGGACAGGGGGCACCGGGGAGCTGTTTTTT. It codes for CASSPRTGGTGELFF.

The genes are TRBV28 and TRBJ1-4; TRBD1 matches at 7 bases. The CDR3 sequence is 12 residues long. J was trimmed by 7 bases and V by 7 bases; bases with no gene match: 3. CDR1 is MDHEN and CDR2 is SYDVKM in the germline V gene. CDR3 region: CASTRGVEKLFF. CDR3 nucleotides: TGTGCCAGCACCAGGGGGGTTGAAAAACTGTTTTTT.

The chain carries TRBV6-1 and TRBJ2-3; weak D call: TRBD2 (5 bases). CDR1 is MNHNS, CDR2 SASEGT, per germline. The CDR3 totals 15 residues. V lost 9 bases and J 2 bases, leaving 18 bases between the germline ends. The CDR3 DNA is TGTGCCAGTTATACCCGAGGGCTCCCCACAGATACGCAGTATTTT. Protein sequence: CASYTRGLPTDTQYF.

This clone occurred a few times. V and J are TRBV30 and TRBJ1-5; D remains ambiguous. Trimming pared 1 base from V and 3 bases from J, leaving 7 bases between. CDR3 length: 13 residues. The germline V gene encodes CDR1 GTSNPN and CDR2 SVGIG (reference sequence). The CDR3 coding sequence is TGTGCCTGGAGTGACGGGTACAATCAGCCCCAGCATTTT. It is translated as CAWSDGYNQPQHF.

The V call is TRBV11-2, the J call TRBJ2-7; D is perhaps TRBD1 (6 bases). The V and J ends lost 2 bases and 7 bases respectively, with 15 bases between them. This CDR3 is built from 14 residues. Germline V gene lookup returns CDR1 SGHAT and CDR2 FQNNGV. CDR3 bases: TGTGCCAGCAGCTTACAGGGGAGTTTGGGGGAGCAGTACTTC. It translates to CASSLQGSLGEQYF.

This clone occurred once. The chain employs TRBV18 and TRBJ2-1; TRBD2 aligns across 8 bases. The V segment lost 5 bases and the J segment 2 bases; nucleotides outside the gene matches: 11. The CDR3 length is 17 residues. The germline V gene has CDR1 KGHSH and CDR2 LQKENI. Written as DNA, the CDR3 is TGTGCCAGCTCAGCTGACCAACTAGCGGCGGCCTACAATGAGCAGTTCTTC. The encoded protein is CASSADQLAAAYNEQFF.

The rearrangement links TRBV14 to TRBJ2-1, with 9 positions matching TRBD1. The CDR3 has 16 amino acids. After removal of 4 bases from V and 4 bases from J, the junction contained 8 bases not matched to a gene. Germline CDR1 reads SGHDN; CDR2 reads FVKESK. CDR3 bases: TGTGCCAGCAGCCTACGGGACAGGGTTGGATACAATGAGCAGTTCTTC. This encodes CASSLRDRVGYNEQFF.

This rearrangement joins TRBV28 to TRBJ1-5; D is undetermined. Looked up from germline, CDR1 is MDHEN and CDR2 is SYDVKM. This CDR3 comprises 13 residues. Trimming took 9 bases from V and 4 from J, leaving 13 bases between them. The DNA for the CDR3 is TGTGCCAGTAAATCAGGTCATAATCAGCCCCAGCATTTT. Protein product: CASKSGHNQPQHF. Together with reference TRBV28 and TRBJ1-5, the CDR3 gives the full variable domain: DVKVTQSSRYLVKRTGEKVFLECVQDMDHENMFWYRQDPGLGLRLIYFSYDVKMKEKGDIPEGYSVSREKKERFSLILESASTNQTSMYLCASKSGHNQPQHFGDGTRLSIL.

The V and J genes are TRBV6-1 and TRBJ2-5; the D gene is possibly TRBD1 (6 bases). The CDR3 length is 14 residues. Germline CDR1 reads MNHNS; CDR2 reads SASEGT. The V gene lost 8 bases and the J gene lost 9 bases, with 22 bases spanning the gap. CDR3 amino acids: CASRLDRSPPAQYF. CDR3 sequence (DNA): TGTGCCAGCCGCTTGGACAGATCCCCACCGGCCCAGTACTTC.

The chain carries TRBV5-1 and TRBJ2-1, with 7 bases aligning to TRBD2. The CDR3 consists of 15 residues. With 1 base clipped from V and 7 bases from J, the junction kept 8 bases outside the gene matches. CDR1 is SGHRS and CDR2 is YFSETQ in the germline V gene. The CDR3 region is CASSLSGLDYNEQFF. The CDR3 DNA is TGCGCCAGCAGCTTGTCTGGACTAGACTATAATGAGCAGTTCTTC.

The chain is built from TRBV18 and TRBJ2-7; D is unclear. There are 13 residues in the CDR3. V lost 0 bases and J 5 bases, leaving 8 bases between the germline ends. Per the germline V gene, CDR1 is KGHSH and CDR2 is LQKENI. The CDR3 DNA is TGTGCCAGCTCACCACCCGGCAGGAACGAGCAGTACTTC. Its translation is CASSPPGRNEQYF.